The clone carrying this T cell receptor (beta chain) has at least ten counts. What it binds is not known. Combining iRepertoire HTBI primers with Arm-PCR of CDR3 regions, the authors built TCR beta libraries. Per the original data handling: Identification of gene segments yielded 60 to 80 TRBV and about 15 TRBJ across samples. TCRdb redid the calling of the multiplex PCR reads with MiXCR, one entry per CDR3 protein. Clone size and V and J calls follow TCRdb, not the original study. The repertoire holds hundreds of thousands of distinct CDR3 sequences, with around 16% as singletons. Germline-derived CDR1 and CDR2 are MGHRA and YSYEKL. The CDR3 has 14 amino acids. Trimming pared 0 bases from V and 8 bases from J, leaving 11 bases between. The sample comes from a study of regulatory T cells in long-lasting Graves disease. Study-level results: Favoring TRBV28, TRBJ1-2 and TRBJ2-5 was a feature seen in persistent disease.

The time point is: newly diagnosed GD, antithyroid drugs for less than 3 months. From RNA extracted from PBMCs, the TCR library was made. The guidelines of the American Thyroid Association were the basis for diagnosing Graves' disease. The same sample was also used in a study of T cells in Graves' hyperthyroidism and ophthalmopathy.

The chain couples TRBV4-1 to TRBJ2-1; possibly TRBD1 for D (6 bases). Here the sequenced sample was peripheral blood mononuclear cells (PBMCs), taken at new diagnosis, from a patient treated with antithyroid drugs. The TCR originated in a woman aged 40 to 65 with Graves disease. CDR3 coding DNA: TGCGCCAGCAGCCAAGATGAGGGGGACGATGAGCAGTTCTTC. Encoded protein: CASSQDEGDDEQFF.